The 17 T cell receptor beta chains reported below all come from one sample, sequenced in a study of shared clonotypes between healthy human individuals. The naive CD8 fraction comprised CD45RO-negative cells positively selected for CCR7 and excluded terminally differentiated effector memory CD45RA+ cells. Assay used: immunoSEQ multiplex PCR; TCRdb lists only in-frame clones, some missing. The table shows 550,000 to 750,000 clones, with under 95% occurring only once. Sequences were obtained from naive CD8+ T cells sorted from blood. The receptors were sampled from a man aged 25-45 years in good health.

This clone was counted a single time. This sequence joins TRBV19 and TRBJ2-1; 8 bases agree with TRBD1. The CDR3 consists of 14 residues. V trimming: 5 bases; J trimming: 7 bases; junction bases outside the gene matches: 7. Per the germline V gene, CDR1 is LNHDA and CDR2 is SQIVND (reference sequence). This CDR3 reads CASSSWTGYNEQFF. CDR3 in DNA: TGTGCCAGTAGTTCGTGGACAGGGTATAATGAGCAGTTCTTC.

The chain combines TRBV28 with TRBJ2-7; D is uncertain. CDR3 size: 12 residues. Looked up from germline, CDR1 is MDHEN and CDR2 is SYDVKM. Trimming removed 8 bases from V and 2 bases from J, with 10 bases in between. The CDR3 DNA reads TGTGCCAGCCAGAACCCGACCTACGAGCAGTACTTC. As protein: CASQNPTYEQYF.

This chain uses TRBV6-6 with TRBJ2-7; tentatively, D is TRBD2 (7 bases). Germline V gene data show CDR1 as MNHNY and CDR2 as SVGAGI (reference sequence). The V end lost 8 bases, the J end lost 6 bases, and 14 bases lay between the germline ends. The CDR3 extends over 12 amino acids. CDR3: CASGGAPSEQYF. CDR3 DNA: TGTGCCAGCGGGGGGGCCCCCTCCGAGCAGTACTTC.

The CDR3 DNA is TGTGCCAGCAGTCTCAACGACAGGGTCCAGAAACTGTTTTTT. Its translation is CASSLNDRVQKLFF. This chain links TRBV27 with TRBJ1-4; TRBD1 matches at 7 bases. V was clipped by 5 bases and J by 11 bases; unmatched bases: 11. Germline V gene data show CDR1 as MNHEY and CDR2 as SMNVEV (reference sequence). The CDR3 totals 14 residues.

The V gene is TRBV7-9, the J gene TRBJ2-2; D is perhaps TRBD1 or TRBD2 (5 bases each). The germline V and J ends were trimmed by 5 bases and 0 bases, with 16 bases remaining between them. This CDR3 is 17 amino acids long. Germline V gene lookup returns CDR1 SEHNR and CDR2 FQNEAQ (reference sequence). The CDR3 reads CASSRLAGTANTGELFF. The CDR3 DNA sequence: TGTGCCAGCAGCCGCCTAGCTGGGACCGCGAACACCGGGGAGCTGTTTTTT.

V usage is TRBV6-5 and J usage is TRBJ1-1, with D maybe TRBD1 (5 bases). Germline assignment: CDR1 MNHEY and CDR2 SVGAGI. The V end was cut by 10 bases, the J end by 4 bases, with 10 bases between. The length of the CDR3 is 11 residues. In DNA form, the CDR3 reads TGTGCCACCTACGGGGGCACTGAAGCTTTCTTT. Translating it yields CATYGGTEAFF.

The rearrangement uses TRBV2 and TRBJ2-7; D gene ambiguous. The CDR3 spans 14 residues. V lost 3 bases and J lost 3, with 12 bases in between. The germline V gene encodes CDR1 SNHLY and CDR2 FYNNEI. This CDR3 is CASSDGNRSYEQYF. CDR3 in DNA: TGTGCCAGCAGTGATGGGAACAGAAGCTACGAGCAGTACTTC.

This chain uses TRBV27 with TRBJ2-7, with 8 bases that match TRBD1. CDR1 is MNHEY, CDR2 SMNVEV, per germline (reference sequence). The CDR3 runs 13 residues. Unmatched junction bases numbered 10, after V lost 8 bases and J lost 7 bases. The CDR3 here is CASRFQGAYEQYF. As DNA, the CDR3 is TGTGCCAGCCGGTTCCAGGGGGCATATGAGCAGTACTTC.

The genes are TRBV27 and TRBJ1-2; weak D call: TRBD1 (5 bases). V lost 5 bases and J 4 bases, leaving 20 bases between the germline ends. Per germline, CDR1 MNHEY and CDR2 SMNVEV (reference sequence). This CDR3 is built from 16 residues. CDR3 sequence reads: CASSLSGIGDPYGYTF. In DNA, the CDR3 is TGTGCCAGCAGTCTCTCGGGGATAGGGGACCCCTATGGCTACACCTTC.

The rearrangement uses TRBV6-1 and TRBJ2-7; D possibly corresponds to TRBD2 (7 bases). The V gene's germline CDR1 is MNHNS and CDR2 SASEGT. Trimming stripped 6 bases from V and 4 bases from J, with 10 bases between. CDR3 length: 12 residues. The CDR3 protein is CASSGGLYEQYF. The CDR3 DNA reads as TGTGCCAGCAGCGGGGGGCTGTACGAGCAGTACTTC.

The DNA for the CDR3 is TGTGCCAGCTCACCACCCCAGGGGGGGGGCTACGAGCAGTACTTC. Protein product: CASSPPQGGGYEQYF. This chain uses TRBV18 with TRBJ2-7, with D perhaps matching TRBD1 or TRBD2 (7 bases each). From germline, CDR1 is KGHSH and CDR2 LQKENI. The CDR3 consists of 15 residues. Trimming removed 0 bases from V and 3 bases from J, with 12 bases in between.

Regarding this clone: Other DNA sequences in this specimen translate into the identical CDR3. The chain carries TRBV29-1 and TRBJ2-2, with D possibly matching TRBD1 (6 bases). V lost 6 bases and J lost 1, with 9 bases in between. CDR3 length equals 13 residues. The germline V gene encodes CDR1 SQVTM and CDR2 ANQGSEA. The CDR3: CSVRTENTGELFF. CDR3 sequence (DNA): TGCAGCGTGCGGACAGAGAACACCGGGGAGCTGTTTTTT.

Note on this clone: Other DNA sequences in the same sample also yield this CDR3. The chain recombines TRBV4-1 with TRBJ1-1; possible D gene TRBD1, 5 bases. The CDR3 runs 15 residues. Germline lookup yields CDR1 MGHRA and CDR2 YSYEKL. V shed 0 bases and J shed 0 bases, with 8 bases lying between them. CDR3 in DNA: TGCGCCAGCAGCCAAGAACCGGGGCTGAACACTGAAGCTTTCTTT. It encodes CASSQEPGLNTEAFF.

This clone has only one observation. The J gene is TRBJ2-1, the V gene TRBV27, with D perhaps TRBD1 (6 bases). CDR1 MNHEY and CDR2 SMNVEV come from the germline V gene (reference sequence). The CDR3 is 16 amino acids. Trimming removed 5 bases from V and 6 bases from J, with 20 bases in between. CDR3 residues: CASSDHRAGLRNEQFF. CDR3 nucleotide sequence: TGTGCCAGCAGTGACCACAGGGCTGGCCTCCGCAATGAGCAGTTCTTC.

The chain links TRBV7-9 to TRBJ2-7; D unresolved. The CDR3 has 14 residues. The germline V gene encodes CDR1 SEHNR and CDR2 FQNEAQ (reference sequence). V lost 6 bases and J 0 bases, leaving 12 bases between the germline ends. CDR3 in DNA: TGTGCCAGCAGTCCTAGTCTAGGCTCCTACGAGCAGTACTTC. Protein product: CASSPSLGSYEQYF.

The V call is TRBV11-2, the J call TRBJ1-2; D is perhaps TRBD1 (5 bases). CDR1 SGHAT and CDR2 FQNNGV come from the germline V gene. CDR3 length equals 12 residues. V lost 5 bases and J 6 bases, leaving 10 bases between the germline ends. The CDR3 nucleotides are TGTGCCAGCAGCAACAGGAATCATGGCTACACCTTC. This gives the protein CASSNRNHGYTF.

This chain connects TRBV6-5 to TRBJ2-1, with TRBD2 matching 9 bases. In germline, CDR1 is MNHEY, CDR2 SVGAGI. After removal of 0 bases from V and 8 bases from J, the junction contained 8 bases not matched to a gene. This CDR3 has 16 residues. CDR3 amino acids: CASSYSTGGRAYEQFF. CDR3 nucleotide sequence: TGTGCCAGCAGTTACTCAACCGGCGGGAGGGCCTATGAGCAGTTCTTC.